The next 16 T cell receptor beta chains were all read from a single sample in a study of blood T cell repertoires in COVID-19. Clones were sequenced by immunoSEQ multiplex PCR, and TCRdb holds only the in-frame ones, with some missing. The sample contains roughly 150,000 clones, approximately 90% of which appear only once. Sequencing was performed on peripheral blood. These receptors originate from a human donor in a cohort sampled during active COVID-19.

The chain employs TRBV3-1 (or the pseudogene TRBV3-2) and TRBJ1-2; 10 positions agree with TRBD1. The CDR3 consists of 15 residues. The germline V gene encodes CDR1 LGHDT and CDR2 YNNKEL (reference sequence). Trimming cost V 4 bases and J 8 bases; bases outside gene matches: 10. The CDR3 loop reads CASSPGQGVRGGYTF. DNA for the CDR3: TGTGCCAGCAGCCCCGGACAGGGGGTTAGGGGCGGCTACACCTTC.

The chain is built from TRBV7-9 and TRBJ2-7; a possible D gene is TRBD2 (5 bases). Germline loops: CDR1 SEHNR, CDR2 FQNEAQ (reference sequence). V was trimmed by 6 bases and J by 4 bases, leaving 19 bases between them. The CDR3 length is 15 residues. The CDR3 region has the DNA TGTGCCAGCAGTTCAACCACCTGGGGAGAGTACGAGCAGTACTTC. Translating it yields CASSSTTWGEYEQYF.

The chain links TRBV5-6 to TRBJ1-3; D is uncertain. Germline-derived CDR1 and CDR2 are SGHDT and YYEEEE. The CDR3 length is 15 residues. Between the trimmed V and J ends, which lost 0 bases and 0 bases, there was a span of 7 bases. The CDR3 bases are TGTGCCAGCAGCTTGGGGCTGTCCTCTGGAAACACCATATATTTT. It translates to CASSLGLSSGNTIYF.

The J gene is TRBJ2-1, the V gene TRBV24-1; 14 nucleotides line up with TRBD2. The V gene's germline CDR1 is KGHDR and CDR2 SFDVKD. The junction had 2 bases not matched to a gene; V was cut back by 0 bases and J by 2 bases. The CDR3 length is 18 residues. DNA of the CDR3: TGTGCCACCAGTGATTTGAGACTAGCGGGAGGGACCTACAATGAGCAGTTCTTC. It encodes CATSDLRLAGGTYNEQFF.

The chain is built from TRBV7-9 and TRBJ2-1; a possible D gene is TRBD1 (6 bases). The CDR3 extends over 19 amino acids. Trimming pared 2 bases from V and 0 bases from J, leaving 20 bases between. CDR1 and CDR2 from the germline V gene are SEHNR and FQNEAQ (reference sequence). CDR3 in amino acids: CASSLYGRGPLSSYNEQFF. The CDR3 DNA reads as TGTGCCAGCAGCTTATATGGCAGGGGTCCTCTCAGCTCCTACAATGAGCAGTTCTTC. The whole variable domain, filled in from reference TRBV7-9 and TRBJ2-1, reads DTGVSQNPRHKITKRGQNVTFRCDPISEHNRLYWYRQTLGQGPEFLTYFQNEAQLEKSRLLSDRFSAERPKGSFSTLEIQRTEQGDSAMYLCASSLYGRGPLSSYNEQFFGPGTRLTVL.

This chain uses TRBV6-5 with TRBJ2-7, with unresolved D. Germline CDR1 is MNHEY and CDR2 is SVGAGI. V was clipped by 0 bases and J by 1 base, with 7 bases between them. The CDR3 has 14 residues. CDR3 loop: CASSYSTRSYEQYF. CDR3 nucleotides: TGTGCCAGCAGTTACTCGACACGATCCTACGAGCAGTACTTC.

The gene calls are TRBV4-2 and TRBJ1-1, with D perhaps TRBD1 (5 bases). V lost 2 bases, J lost 6 bases, and 13 bases lay in between. CDR1 is LGHNA and CDR2 is YNFKEQ in the germline V gene. This CDR3 spans 14 amino acids. The chain's CDR3 is CASSQSRGASEAFF. The CDR3 DNA sequence: TGTGCCAGCAGCCAATCAAGGGGCGCGTCTGAAGCTTTCTTT.

V and J are TRBV12-3 or TRBV12-4 and TRBJ1-2; 7 bases map to TRBD1. V lost 6 bases, J lost 8 bases, and 9 bases stayed unmatched. The CDR3 runs 13 residues. In DNA, the CDR3 is TGTGCCAGCAGACACGGGACAGTCTGGGGCTACACCTTC. Translated, it gives CASRHGTVWGYTF.

The CDR3 region is CASSIPWTGPDEQFF. The CDR3 coding sequence is TGTGCCAGTAGTATACCCTGGACAGGGCCAGATGAGCAGTTCTTC. The rearrangement joins TRBV19 to TRBJ2-1; 8 bases match TRBD1. The J segment lost 8 bases and the V segment lost 2 bases, leaving 8 bases of the junction unmatched. Germline V lookup: CDR1 LNHDA, CDR2 SQIVND (reference sequence). The CDR3 has 15 residues.

The chain has TRBV24-1 and TRBJ2-3; 8 bases are a match to TRBD2. V gave up 9 bases and J gave up 3 bases; unmatched junction bases: 4. The CDR3 covers 13 residues. Germline V gene lookup returns CDR1 KGHDR and CDR2 SFDVKD. In DNA form, the CDR3 reads TGTGCCACCGGAGTAGCGGGGACAGATACGCAGTATTTT. As protein: CATGVAGTDTQYF.

The chain is built from TRBV7-9 and TRBJ2-4, with 10 bases matching TRBD1. V shed 5 bases, J shed 8 bases, and the junction held 6 bases outside the gene matches. The germline V gene has CDR1 SEHNR and CDR2 FQNEAQ (reference sequence). The CDR3 consists of 14 residues. CDR3 coding DNA: TGTGCCAGCAGCCCGGGACAGGGGAGAGACATTCAGTACTTC. Translation: CASSPGQGRDIQYF.

The chain employs TRBV30 and TRBJ1-6; D uncertain. Germline V gene data show CDR1 as GTSNPN and CDR2 as SVGIG (reference sequence). V lost 1 base and J lost 6, with 10 bases in between. The CDR3 extends over 14 amino acids. The CDR3 sequence is CAWSGVSGNSPLHF. Here the CDR3 DNA reads TGTGCCTGGAGTGGAGTCAGCGGTAATTCACCCCTCCACTTT. Complete variable domain (other parts from reference TRBV30 and TRBJ1-6): SQTIHQWPATLVQPVGSPLSLECTVEGTSNPNLYWYRQAAGRGLQLLFYSVGIGQISSEVPQNLSASRPQDRQFILSSKKLLLSDSGFYLCAWSGVSGNSPLHFGNGTRLTVT.

This rearrangement joins TRBV5-3 to TRBJ2-7, with D tentatively TRBD2 (5 bases). TRBV5-3 is filed as an ORF, its function uncertain. There are 13 residues in the CDR3. Trimming left V 1 base short and J 5 bases short, with 10 bases between. The CDR3 spells CARSLRGSHEQYF. The CDR3 DNA is TGTGCCAGAAGCTTGCGGGGTTCCCACGAGCAGTACTTC.

The rearrangement uses TRBV5-4 and TRBJ2-7, with 10 bases fitting TRBD1. This CDR3 has 14 residues. Germline V gene data show CDR1 as SGHNT and CDR2 as YYREEE (reference sequence). The J segment lost 2 bases and the V segment lost 3 bases, leaving 2 bases of the junction unmatched. The CDR3 nucleotides read TGTGCCAGCAGCTCCGGGACAGGGGCCTACGAGCAGTACTTC. This gives the protein CASSSGTGAYEQYF.

V is TRBV19 and J is TRBJ2-5; no clear D gene. The CDR3 extends over 13 amino acids. Germline values: CDR1 LNHDA, CDR2 SQIVND (reference sequence). Trimming left V 7 bases short and J 5 bases short, with 14 bases between. The CDR3 nucleotides read TGTGCCAGTACCCTTCGGGTCGGGGAGACCCAGTACTTC. Amino acids: CASTLRVGETQYF.

This chain uses TRBV7-9 with TRBJ2-5; 13 positions match TRBD2. Losses at the gene ends were 5 bases for V and 5 bases for J; bases not matched to a gene: 8. The CDR3 consists of 16 residues. Germline CDR1 is SEHNR and CDR2 is FQNEAQ (reference sequence). The chain's CDR3 is CASSLGLAGEVETQYF. The CDR3, as DNA: TGTGCCAGCAGCCTTGGACTAGCGGGGGAGGTGGAGACCCAGTACTTC.